Given below is one T cell receptor beta chain in context. The repertoire was sequenced with immunoSEQ multiplex PCR; TCRdb's copy has only in-frame clones and lacks some. Found here are 60,000 to 75,000 clones, 95% to 97% of them singletons; the top ten hold about 0.31%. Germline V gives CDR1 SSHAT, CDR2 FNYEAQ (reference sequence). The CDR3 runs to 14 residues. V lost 5 bases, J lost 3 bases, and 12 bases lay in between. The record originates from a study of technical replicates of blood from a few donors. Sequenced input: T cells isolated from PBMCs. The sequence came from a human donor in good health. The chain links TRBV7-7 to TRBJ2-3; TRBD2 might be the D (5 bases). CDR3 coding DNA: TGTGCCAGCAGCCTCGGGGTGGGTACAGATACGCAGTATTTT. The encoded protein is CASSLGVGTDTQYF.